The 15 T cell receptor beta chains in this list originate from one sample, sequenced in a study of cytomegalovirus exposure and HLA in healthy donors. The study ran its PCR with 60 Vbeta and 13 Jbeta primers. Sequencing was performed with immunoSEQ multiplex PCR; in TCRdb, only in-frame clones are kept and a portion is missing. The sample shows around 160,000 clones, approximately 62% of them seen only once. The sequencing sample was made of PBMCs. Every receptor here comes from a man aged 50-59 years in good health and CMV-seronegative.

This clone showed up just once. The chain carries TRBV6-5 and TRBJ1-1; 11 bases fit TRBD1. Germline lookup yields CDR1 MNHEY and CDR2 SVGAGI. V lost 6 bases, J lost 4 bases, and 7 bases stayed unmatched. This CDR3 contains 15 residues. CDR3 nucleotides: TGTGCCAGCAGCCACCGGGACAGGGGGTTCACTGAAGCTTTCTTT. This translates into CASSHRDRGFTEAFF.

The chain employs TRBV5-1 and TRBJ1-2; the D is unclear. The CDR3 consists of 14 residues. The germline V gene has CDR1 SGHRS and CDR2 YFSETQ. V was trimmed by 0 bases and J by 2 bases, leaving 8 bases between them. For the CDR3, the DNA is TGCGCCAGCAGCTTGGAGGCAGCGAACTATGGCTACACCTTC. Its translation is CASSLEAANYGYTF.

The genes are TRBV7-8 and TRBJ1-1, with TRBD1 matching over 8 bases. Germline CDR1 is SGHVS and CDR2 is FQNEAQ. V lost 6 bases, J lost 3 bases, and 6 bases stayed unmatched. CDR3 length: 14 residues. The CDR3 DNA sequence: TGTGCCAGCAGTTATTACAGGGGGGACACTGAAGCTTTCTTT. Its protein product is CASSYYRGDTEAFF.

This sequence joins TRBV19 and TRBJ2-4; D is possibly TRBD2 (6 bases). CDR3 length: 14 residues. CDR1 is LNHDA and CDR2 is SQIVND in the germline V gene (reference sequence). Trimming took 3 bases from V and 6 from J, leaving 12 bases between them. The CDR3 loop is CASSIPGELNIQYF. In DNA form, the CDR3 reads TGTGCCAGTAGTATTCCGGGGGAGCTAAACATTCAGTACTTC.

The chain joins TRBV28 to TRBJ1-1; D gene ambiguous. Germline CDR1 and CDR2: MDHEN and SYDVKM. The CDR3 extends over 11 amino acids. V lost 6 bases and J 5 bases, leaving 7 bases between the germline ends. DNA for the CDR3: TGTGCCAGCAGCCCTTTAACTGAAGCTTTCTTT. Translation: CASSPLTEAFF.

V and J are TRBV7-2 and TRBJ2-1, with D possibly being TRBD2 (7 bases). The CDR3 has 13 residues. Per the germline V gene, CDR1 is SGHTA and CDR2 is FQGNSA. V was cut by 7 bases and J by 13 bases, with 20 bases left in between. The CDR3, as DNA: TGTGCCAGCACACAAAGGCGGGGGCGGGAACAGTTCTTC. Its translation is CASTQRRGREQFF. Full variable domain (remainder filled in from reference TRBV7-2 and TRBJ2-1): GAGVSQSPSNKVTEKGKDVELRCDPISGHTALYWYRQSLGQGLEFLIYFQGNSAPDKSGLPSDRFSAERTGGSVSTLTIQRTQQEDSAVYLCASTQRRGREQFFGPGTRLTVL.

Remarks on this clone: Its ends do not fully match the called genes, so a read error is possible. The rearrangement uses TRBV6-1 and TRBJ1-2, with 9 positions matching TRBD1. CDR3 length equals 15 residues. Germline CDR1 and CDR2: MNHNS and SASEGT. CDR3 residues: CASSEGGTGNYGYTF. The CDR3 region has the DNA TGTGCCAGCAGCGAAGGAGGGACAGGGAACTATGGCTACACCTTC.

CDR3 nucleotides: TGTGCCAGCAGCGATACCGGGACAGCCCTTAATGAAAAACTGTTTTTT. It is translated as CASSDTGTALNEKLFF. The chain employs TRBV7-8 and TRBJ1-4, with TRBD1 matching over 7 bases. The CDR3 totals 16 residues. V shed 5 bases and J 4 bases; nucleotides not matched to a gene: 10. Germline loops: CDR1 SGHVS, CDR2 FQNEAQ.

The rearrangement uses TRBV18 and TRBJ2-1; TRBD1 is a possible D gene (6 bases). This CDR3 spans 14 amino acids. V lost 3 bases, J lost 4 bases, and 10 bases lay in between. The V gene's germline CDR1 is KGHSH and CDR2 LQKENI. CDR3 residues: CASSPGARYNEQFF. The CDR3 DNA is TGTGCCAGCTCACCGGGGGCGCGATACAATGAGCAGTTCTTC.

This clone was observed a single time. The rearrangement links TRBV10-3 to TRBJ2-1, with 11 bases that match TRBD2. The CDR3 sequence is 21 residues long. Germline-derived CDR1 and CDR2 are ENHRY and SYGVKD. J was trimmed by 9 bases and V by 0 bases; bases with no gene match: 22. CDR3 bases: TGTGCCATCAGTGAGTCGAGACTAGCGGGAACCGACCGGGGCCTACAATGTGAGCAGTTCTTC. As protein: CAISESRLAGTDRGLQCEQFF.

The genes are TRBV27 and TRBJ1-1; 8 positions agree with TRBD1. The ends lost 4 bases at V and 6 bases at J; junction bases unmatched: 7. Germline lookup yields CDR1 MNHEY and CDR2 SMNVEV (reference sequence). CDR3 size: 14 residues. CDR3 nucleotide sequence: TGTGCCAGCAGTTACCGGACAGGGCGCCCTGAAGCTTTCTTT. Translating gives CASSYRTGRPEAFF.

This clone came up once. The chain recombines TRBV19 with TRBJ1-4; unclear D gene. Trimming cost V 9 bases and J 5 bases, with 19 bases left between them. The V gene's germline CDR1 is LNHDA and CDR2 SQIVND (reference sequence). The CDR3 spans 15 residues. CDR3 residues: CASSRRAGTNEKLFF. CDR3 coding DNA: TGTGCCAGCTCAAGGAGGGCAGGCACAAATGAAAAACTGTTTTTT.

The chain uses TRBV6-1 and TRBJ2-7; possibly TRBD1 for D (8 bases). The CDR3 is 16 residues long. Germline loops: CDR1 MNHNS, CDR2 SASEGT. Trimming took off 4 bases at V and 0 bases at J, with 16 bases between the two ends. CDR3 bases: TGTGCCAGCAGTGCACAGGGGGGGATTTCCTCCTACGAGCAGTACTTC. Translating it yields CASSAQGGISSYEQYF.

There are a few counts of this clone. The chain recombines TRBV5-1 with TRBJ2-5; 7 positions match TRBD2. Germline V gene lookup returns CDR1 SGHRS and CDR2 YFSETQ. This CDR3 is 15 amino acids long. After removal of 6 bases from V and 4 bases from J, the junction contained 12 bases not matched to a gene. The CDR3 protein is CASTRSTGEGETQYF. CDR3 nucleotide sequence: TGCGCCAGCACGCGTAGTACGGGGGAGGGAGAGACCCAGTACTTC.

This chain uses TRBV4-1 with TRBJ1-1; TRBD1 agrees at 9 bases. Germline V gene lookup returns CDR1 MGHRA and CDR2 YSYEKL. The CDR3 has 16 amino acids. V shed 4 bases and J 5 bases; nucleotides not matched to a gene: 11. CDR3 DNA: TGCGCCAGCAGCCCGGGGACAGGGTGGGGAAAGACTGAAGCTTTCTTT. This codes for CASSPGTGWGKTEAFF.